This is a list of T cell receptor beta chains from one sample in a study of blood T cell repertoires in COVID-19. Profiling relied on immunoSEQ multiplex PCR, and the TCRdb table lists in-frame clones only, not all of them. The table includes some 180,000 clones, approximately 90% detected once. What was sequenced was peripheral blood. The receptors come from a man in his fifties who had recovered from COVID-19. CDR3s include the opening cysteine and the closing phenylalanine or tryptophan. The D gene is left open where the match is weak. Not every row has a clone size; where given, it reads once, few, many or a size class.

clone size,D gene,J gene,V gene,CDR3 protein,CDR3 DNA
-,-,TRBJ1-2,TRBV18,CASSPGGQGAYGYTF,TGTGCCAGCTCACCTGGGGGACAAGGGGCCTATGGCTACACCTTC
once,TRBD2,TRBJ2-5,TRBV5-1,CASSMIAGGVETQYF,TGCGCCAGCAGTATGATAGCGGGGGGTGTAGAGACCCAGTACTTC
once,TRBD1,TRBJ1-4,TRBV7-2,CASSSYRGGDEKLFF,TGTGCCAGCAGCTCGTACAGGGGAGGCGATGAAAAACTGTTTTTT
few,TRBD1,TRBJ2-7,TRBV28,CASSLDRVVYEQYF,TGTGCCAGCAGCCTTGACAGGGTGGTCTACGAGCAGTACTTC
-,TRBD1,TRBJ2-4,TRBV27,CASRPGQGRTGVQYF,TGTGCCAGCAGACCGGGACAGGGGCGAACAGGCGTTCAGTACTTC
-,TRBD1,TRBJ1-3,TRBV7-2,CASSLRTGLGNTIYF,TGTGCCAGCAGCTTACGGACAGGGTTAGGAAACACCATATATTTT
-,TRBD2,TRBJ2-3,TRBV7-3,CASSRAGGSTDTQYF,TGTGCCAGCAGCCGAGCGGGGGGCAGCACAGATACGCAGTATTTT
once,-,TRBJ1-1,TRBV4-3,CASSQYIKAGTTEAFF,TGCGCCAGCAGCCAATACATTAAGGCGGGGACCACTGAAGCTTTCTTT
-,TRBD1,TRBJ1-1,TRBV6-5,CASSPRGTANTEAFF,TGTGCCAGCAGTCCTAGGGGGACAGCTAACACTGAAGCTTTCTTT
-,-,TRBJ1-4,TRBV5-1,CASSLAGMGEKLFF,TGCGCCAGCAGCTTGGCCGGGATGGGTGAAAAACTGTTTTTT
once,TRBD1,TRBJ2-7,TRBV18,CASSRDRSSYEQYF,TGTGCCAGCTCCCGGGACAGGAGCTCCTACGAGCAGTACTTC
-,TRBD1,TRBJ2-7,TRBV7-3,CASSLTGTGGHEQYF,TGTGCCAGCAGCTTAACCGGGACAGGGGGCCACGAGCAGTACTTC
-,-,TRBJ2-7,TRBV6-2/TRBV6-3,CASSYRGSSVDEQYF,TGTGCCAGCAGTTACCGAGGCAGTTCGGTCGACGAGCAGTACTTC